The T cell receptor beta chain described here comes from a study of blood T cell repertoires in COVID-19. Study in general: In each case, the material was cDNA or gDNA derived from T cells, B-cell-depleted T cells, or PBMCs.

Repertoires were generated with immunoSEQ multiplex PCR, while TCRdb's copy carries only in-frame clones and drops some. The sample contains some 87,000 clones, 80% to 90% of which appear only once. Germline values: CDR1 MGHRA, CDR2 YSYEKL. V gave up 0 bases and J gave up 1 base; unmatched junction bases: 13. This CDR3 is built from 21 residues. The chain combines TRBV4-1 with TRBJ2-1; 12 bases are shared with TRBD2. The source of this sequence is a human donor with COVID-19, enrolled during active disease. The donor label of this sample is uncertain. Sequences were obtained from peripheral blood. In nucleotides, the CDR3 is TGCGCCAGCAGCCAAGAGGAGAGACTAGCGGGAGATTGGTGGTCCTACAATGAGCAGTTCTTC. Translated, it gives CASSQEERLAGDWWSYNEQFF.